The clone carrying this TCR beta chain was found once. The record originates from a study of blood T cell repertoires in COVID-19. Turning to the study itself: Researchers got acute and convalescent COVID-19 samples from the United States, Italy and Spain. T cells, B-cell-depleted T cells, or PBMCs supplied cDNA or gDNA.

In the authors' workflow: Amplification with reference gene primers provided the estimates of nucleated cell counts. Sequenced by immunoSEQ multiplex PCR; TCRdb stores in-frame clones only, minus some. V, J and clone size were drawn from that table, and D and trimming were deduced from the DNA. This sample has about 160,000 clones, with 70% to 85% found just once. Trimming removed 5 bases from V and 4 bases from J; junction bases left unmatched: 1. Germline CDR1 WSHSY, CDR2 SAAADI. The CDR3 is 14 residues long. This TCR was recovered from an elderly woman with acute or convalescent COVID-19. The material sequenced was peripheral blood. The rearrangement joins TRBV10-2 to TRBJ2-2; 10 nucleotides agree with TRBD1. CDR3 nucleotide sequence: TGCGCCAGCAGTCGGACAGGGGGCACCGGGGAGCTGTTTTTT. It specifies CASSRTGGTGELFF.